Listed here are 21 T cell receptor beta chains from one sample, sequenced in a study of CD8+CD57+ T cells in acquired aplastic anemia. Patients chosen for sequencing had shown CD8+CD57+ cell expansion by flow cytometry. The use of genomic DNA as template underpinned the TCR beta VDJ and CDR3 profiling. TCRdb re-called the reads through MiXCR, storing one row per CDR3 protein. The sample has just over 450,000 distinct CDR3 sequences; about a third are singletons. The material sequenced was sorted CD4+, CD8+, or CD8+CD57+ T cells (not recorded which) from PBMCs. These receptor sequences come from a human donor with aplastic anemia.

Here the CDR3 reads CASSPNPGQASYNEQFF. The CDR3, as DNA: TGCGCCAGCAGCCCAAACCCGGGACAGGCCTCCTACAATGAGCAGTTCTTC. The V and J genes are TRBV4-1 and TRBJ2-1, with 8 bases matching TRBD1. Germline CDR1 MGHRA, CDR2 YSYEKL. With V trimmed by 4 bases and J by 0 bases, 8 bases remained unmatched. CDR3 size: 17 residues.

This clonotype was counted ten times or more. CDR3 DNA: TGCAGTGCTTCCGGACAGGGGGCTATTAATTCACCCCTCCACTTT. Translation gives CSASGQGAINSPLHF. The V call is TRBV20-1, the J call TRBJ1-6; the match to TRBD1 covers 11 bases. The V segment lost 5 bases and the J segment 6 bases; nucleotides outside the gene matches: 6. The CDR3 runs to 15 residues. Germline V gene lookup returns CDR1 DFQATT and CDR2 SNEGSKA (reference sequence).

In its sample, this clonotype was seen once. This sequence may be a read error, since a much larger clone differs from it by one base. The rearrangement joins TRBV10-3 to TRBJ2-2, with D tentatively TRBD2 (5 bases). The CDR3 is made up of 11 amino acids. Germline CDR1 ENHRY, CDR2 SYGVKD. CDR3 DNA: TGTGCCATCGGCAAGGCCGGGGAGCTGCTTTTT. Protein product: CAIGKAGELLF.

Comments on this clonotype: A much larger clone lies one base from this, so it may be a read error. The CDR3 carries no conserved terminal phenylalanine or tryptophan, so it likely arises from a read error. The chain couples TRBV7-6 to TRBJ1-3; D gene uncertain. The CDR3 spans 14 residues. CDR1 and CDR2 (germline): SGHVS, FNYEAQ. Trimming took off 2 bases at V and 4 bases at J, with 9 bases between the two ends. The CDR3 coding sequence is TGTGCCAGCAGCTTAAGCCCGATCGGAAACACCATATATTCT. Amino acid sequence: CASSLSPIGNTIYS.

For this clonotype: Since a much larger clone is just one base distant, this may be a read error. V and J are TRBV7-2 and TRBJ2-5; TRBD2 matches at 10 bases. Germline V gene lookup returns CDR1 SGHTA and CDR2 FQGNSA. The CDR3 has 12 residues. The chain's CDR3 is CSLLAGGETQYF. The CDR3 DNA reads as TGTTCCCTTTTAGCGGGAGGAGAGACCCAGTACTTC.

The chain combines TRBV7-3 with TRBJ2-3; D is unresolved. Trimming took off 5 bases at V and 7 bases at J, with 10 bases between the two ends. The CDR3 is 12 residues long. Per the germline V gene, CDR1 is SGHTA and CDR2 is FQGTGA. The CDR3, as DNA: TGTGCCAGCAGCCAAGGCGTATATACGCAGTATTTT. Translation gives CASSQGVYTQYF.

Comment on this clonotype: One base away lies a much larger clone, so this may be a sequencing read error. This chain connects TRBV19 to TRBJ1-1; 10 bases map to TRBD1. This CDR3 has 14 residues. Germline V gives CDR1 LNHDA, CDR2 SQIVND (reference sequence). CDR3 in DNA: TGTGCCAGTAGTGAGGGACAGGGGTACACTGAAGCTCTCTTT. It encodes CASSEGQGYTEALF.

The V gene is TRBV2, the J gene TRBJ1-6; D call uncertain. Between the trimmed V and J ends, which lost 7 bases and 14 bases, there was a span of 18 bases. Looked up from germline, CDR1 is SNHLY and CDR2 is FYNNEI. The CDR3 covers 13 residues. CDR3 sequence: CASTPTGAAALHF. The CDR3 DNA reads TGTGCCAGCACTCCCACGGGCGCGGCGGCCCTCCACTTT. The full variable domain, with the rest looked up from reference TRBV2 and TRBJ1-6, is EPEVTQTPSHQVTQMGQEVILRCVPISNHLYFYWYRQILGQKVEFLVSFYNNEISEKSEIFDDQFSVERPDGSNFTLKIRSTKLEDSAMYFCASTPTGAAALHFGNGTRLTVT.

This clonotype was seen repeatedly, ten times or more. The rearrangement links TRBV24-1 to TRBJ1-6; tentatively, D is TRBD1 (5 bases). This CDR3 contains 14 residues. V was trimmed by 3 bases and J by 6 bases, leaving 8 bases between them. Germline loops: CDR1 KGHDR, CDR2 SFDVKD. The CDR3 DNA reads TGTGCCACCAGTGATAGCCAGGGTAATTCACCCCTCCACTTT. Protein: CATSDSQGNSPLHF.

In this sample, this clonotype turned up a few times. A much larger clone lies a single base off, so this may be a read error. The chain has TRBV25-1 and TRBJ2-3; D is undetermined. The V end was cut by 3 bases, the J end by 10 bases, with 8 bases between. The germline V gene encodes CDR1 MGHDK and CDR2 SYGVNS. The CDR3 is 11 residues long. The CDR3 nucleotides are TGTGCCAGCAGTGATGATGGGGCGCAGTATTTT. Translated, it gives CASSDDGAQYF.

Worth noting for this clonotype: Possible read error: a much larger clone is one base away. This chain uses TRBV2 with TRBJ2-7; TRBD2 matches at 8 bases. Germline V lookup: CDR1 SNHLY, CDR2 FYNNEI. The CDR3 is 13 residues long. CDR3 in DNA: TGTGCAAGGCGGGCTAGCGGGTCCTACGAGCAGTACTTC. Its protein product is CARRASGSYEQYF.

The sample holds a few counts of this clonotype. V is TRBV5-6 and J is TRBJ2-7, with D unclear. The CDR3 covers 15 residues. V dropped 1 base and J dropped 7 bases, with 18 bases sitting between them. Germline V CDR1 and CDR2: SGHDT, YYEEEE. The CDR3 sequence is CASSLLSLQLGEQYF. The DNA for the CDR3 is TGTGCCAGCAGCTTGCTGTCCCTCCAACTGGGGGAGCAGTACTTC.

There are a few counts of this clonotype. A much larger clone is a single base away; this may be a read error. This sequence joins TRBV2 and TRBJ1-6; 9 positions match TRBD1. CDR3 length: 16 amino acids. The V and J ends lost 2 bases and 8 bases, in that order; junction bases with no gene match: 7. CDR1 and CDR2 (germline): SNHLY, FYNNEI. The CDR3, as DNA: TGTGCCAGCAGTGAACAATCCCGACAGGGGGATTCACCCCTCCACTTT. Its translation: CASSEQSRQGDSPLHF.

The chain is built from TRBV24-1 and TRBJ1-2; D not certain. Germline CDR1 KGHDR, CDR2 SFDVKD. V was cut by 3 bases and J by 6 bases, with 13 bases left in between. The CDR3 is 14 amino acids. The CDR3 DNA reads TGTGCCACCAGTGATCGAGACCATGAGAATGGCTACACCTTC. This translates into CATSDRDHENGYTF.

Many counts were recorded for this clonotype. This chain uses TRBV29-1 with TRBJ2-5, with TRBD1 matching over 10 bases. The CDR3 is made up of 14 amino acids. J was trimmed by 4 bases and V by 4 bases; bases with no gene match: 6. Looked up from germline, CDR1 is SQVTM and CDR2 is ANQGSEA. The CDR3 nucleotides read TGCAGCGTTGCGGACAGGGGGATGCGAGAGACCCAGTACTTC. It yields the protein CSVADRGMRETQYF.

In this sample, this clonotype turned up many times. The chain links TRBV2 to TRBJ1-5, with 7 positions matching TRBD1. The CDR3 spans 19 residues. V was clipped by 6 bases and J by 2 bases; unmatched bases: 19. Germline CDR1 SNHLY, CDR2 FYNNEI. The CDR3 DNA follows: TGTGCCAGCAGGGAACCCTCAGGGGGATATGGACGTGGCAATCAGCCCCAGCATTTT. Its protein is CASREPSGGYGRGNQPQHF.

This clonotype was found a few times. V is TRBV12-3 or TRBV12-4 and J is TRBJ1-5; TRBD1 agrees at 9 bases. J was trimmed by 0 bases and V by 3 bases; bases with no gene match: 6. The CDR3 length is 17 residues. The CDR3 sequence: CASSFGTGTNSNQPQHF. CDR3 DNA: TGTGCCAGCAGTTTTGGGACAGGGACGAATAGCAATCAGCCCCAGCATTTT.

As regards this clonotype: One base away lies a much larger clone, so this may be a sequencing read error. V and J are TRBV29-1 and TRBJ2-3, with D maybe TRBD2 (6 bases). The CDR3 loop spans 15 amino acids. Germline V gene lookup returns CDR1 SQVTM and CDR2 ANQGSEA. The V and J ends lost 3 bases and 2 bases respectively, with 15 bases between them. This chain's CDR3 is CSVDRRVSNTDTQYF. CDR3 DNA sequence: TGCAGCGTTGACCGGAGGGTGTCGAACACAGATACGCAGTATTTT.

This chain joins TRBV6-5 and TRBJ1-2; 11 bases agree with TRBD1. The V gene end was trimmed by 2 bases and the J gene end by 4 bases; junction bases not matched to a gene: 6. The CDR3 has 16 residues. Germline-derived CDR1 and CDR2 are MNHEY and SVGAGI. DNA for the CDR3: TGTGCCAGCAGTTACCGCAGGGACAGGGGGTTCTATGGCTACACCTTC. It specifies CASSYRRDRGFYGYTF.

This clonotype showed up many times. The chain uses TRBV10-3 and TRBJ1-1; a possible D gene is TRBD1 (6 bases). Germline loops: CDR1 ENHRY, CDR2 SYGVKD. This CDR3 region has 13 residues. V was cut by 10 bases and J by 3 bases, with 15 bases left in between. CDR3 sequence: CATGEQGDTEAFF. The CDR3 nucleotides read TGTGCCACCGGGGAACAGGGTGACACTGAAGCTTTCTTT.

This clonotype appeared many times. V and J are TRBV19 and TRBJ1-5; 7 nucleotides align to TRBD1. This CDR3 is built from 14 residues. V lost 10 bases to trimming and J lost 0 bases; unmatched junction nucleotides: 6. Per the germline V gene, CDR1 is LNHDA and CDR2 is SQIVND (reference sequence). The CDR3 coding sequence is TGTGCCACCACCACAGGGGTTAGCAATCAGCCCCAGCATTTT. This gives the protein CATTTGVSNQPQHF.